Here is one TCR beta chain with its context. What it binds is not known. The data are from a study of shared clonotypes between healthy human individuals. Study summary: Donors consisted of two women and a few men between 18 and 49. Study conclusions and caveats: Donors were few, which limited the genetic and exposure-history diversity represented. Some naive CD4 clonotypes, 4.5% to 5.5%, turned up in common across a handful of donors.

Generated by immunoSEQ multiplex PCR, the TCRdb table keeps only in-frame clones and is missing some. The sample consists of approximately 980,000 clones, 76% of them appearing once. Trimming cost V 7 bases and J 3 bases, with 10 bases left between them. Germline V gene lookup returns CDR1 MNHNY and CDR2 SVGAGI (reference sequence). The CDR3 extends over 12 amino acids. This TCR was sampled from a man between 18 and 35 years old in good health. The sequenced sample was memory CD4+ T cells sorted from blood. Subset described: CD45RA-negative fraction. The chain recombines TRBV6-6 with TRBJ2-7; a weak D match, TRBD1 (5 bases). DNA of the CDR3: TGTGCCAGCACCCAGGGCGGCTACGAGCAGTACTTC. Protein product: CASTQGGYEQYF.